This TCR beta chain comes out of a study of T cell clonotyping in hematopoietic cell transplantation. Study overall: Cytoreduction preceded collection of pretransplant recipient samples. Overall study results and limits: No sorting was done, leaving CD4 and CD8 contributions mixed. Few recipient clonotypes overlapped donors; over 97% were de novo at given depth.

Assay: immunoSEQ multiplex PCR; the TCRdb copy retains only in-frame clones and omits some. The data show about 69,000 clones, around 96% seen once. Losses at the gene ends were 4 bases for V and 4 bases for J; bases not matched to a gene: 8. This CDR3 is built from 15 residues. Germline V gene data show CDR1 as SNHLY and CDR2 as FYNNEI. Time point here: recipient sample about 28 days before transplant, after cytoreduction. A note on this clone: Antigen specificity is unknown.

The sample in question was peripheral blood mononuclear cells, obtained before stem cell transplant. This chain joins TRBV2 and TRBJ2-5; 8 nucleotides align to TRBD1. The TCR sequence derives from a woman in her fifties or sixties with acute myeloid leukemia. Some clones in this sample may be carry-over from other donors' samples. This CDR3 reads CASSADRERLETQYF. DNA of the CDR3: TGTGCCAGCAGTGCGGACAGGGAGCGGTTAGAGACCCAGTACTTC.